The sequence of this T cell receptor (beta chain) was determined in a study of blood T cells in healthy people across ages. A second about 6 to 12 cycle PCR used barcoded and J-beta primers. TCRdb re-called the 5' RACE reads through MiXCR, storing one row per CDR3 protein. The repertoire holds over 600,000 distinct CDR3 sequences, around 45% seen once, with about a sixth in the top ten. The germline CDR1 and CDR2 sequences are MNHEY and SVGAGI. With 6 bases removed from V and 7 bases from J, the gap between germline ends came to 19 bases. There are 15 residues in the CDR3. Sequencing input: blood. The V call is TRBV6-5, the J call TRBJ2-1, with D perhaps TRBD1 or TRBD2 (5 bases each). The sequence was collected from a man aged 80 or over in good health. This chain's CDR3 is CASRKGLLGDNEQFF. The CDR3 nucleotides read TGTGCCAGCAGGAAAGGACTTTTGGGGGATAATGAGCAGTTCTTC.